The rows below give T cell receptor beta chains drawn from one sample of a study of preoperative IRX-2 immunotherapy in early breast cancer. Profiled with immunoSEQ multiplex PCR; TCRdb holds only in-frame clones, not every one. The data show roughly 23,000 clones, 85% to 90% seen once. The specimen comprised tumor tissue, sampled after IRX-2 immunotherapy. All receptors come from a human donor with breast cancer. Both conserved end residues are part of each CDR3. D genes are given only for firm matches. Clone size is stated in some rows and not others, as once, few, many or a class when expanded.

CDR3nt | CDR3aa | j_gene | d_gene | v_gene | len | abundance
TGTGCCTGGCGGCTCCCAGGGGTGGGGGAGCAGTACTTC | CAWRLPGVGEQYF | TRBJ2-7 | . | TRBV30 | 13 | .
TGCGCCAGCAGCCTGAGAGAGATTAACTATGGCTACACCTTC | CASSLREINYGYTF | TRBJ1-2 | . | TRBV4-1 | 14 | .
TGTGCCAGCAGCTTAAGATGGGCGGGGGGACGTACCGATGAGCAGTTCTTC | CASSLRWAGGRTDEQFF | TRBJ2-1 | TRBD2 | TRBV7-8 | 17 | .
TGTGCCAGCAGCCACCGGACAGGGGGCGCCTCGTACCAAGAGACCCAGTACTTC | CASSHRTGGASYQETQYF | TRBJ2-5 | TRBD1 | TRBV7-9 | 18 | .
TGTGCCAGCGCACCGGGACTAGCGGTTTACGAGCAGTACTTC | CASAPGLAVYEQYF | TRBJ2-7 | TRBD2 | TRBV27 | 14 | .
TGCGCCAGCAGCAAGGGACAGGGAAAGAACACTGAAGCTTTCTTT | CASSKGQGKNTEAFF | TRBJ1-1 | TRBD1 | TRBV5-1 | 15 | few
TGTGCCAGCAGTTTAGCTTTTGGTCAAGGGTCTGGAAACACCATATATTTT | CASSLAFGQGSGNTIYF | TRBJ1-3 | . | TRBV28 | 17 | .
TGTGCCAGCAGCCCTGGGAGGGGAGGGTACACCGGGGAGCTGTTTTTT | CASSPGRGGYTGELFF | TRBJ2-2 | TRBD2 | TRBV11-3 | 16 | .
TGTGCCAGCAGAGGGGGCTCCTACAATGAGCAGTTCTTC | CASRGGSYNEQFF | TRBJ2-1 | . | TRBV28 | 13 | .
TGTGCCAGTAGTACCCCAATCGGTACTGGGGCCAACGTCCTGACTTTC | CASSTPIGTGANVLTF | TRBJ2-6 | . | TRBV19 | 16 | .
TGTGCTAGTGGGGCCGACTATGGCTACACCTTC | CASGADYGYTF | TRBJ1-2 | . | TRBV12-5 | 11 | .
TGTGCCCTACCCCCCGGGGCCAACGTCCTGACTTTC | CALPPGANVLTF | TRBJ2-6 | . | TRBV28 | 12 | .
TGCAGCGTAGGGCCGAACGGGAGGAGCGGTGCGGATACGCAGTATTTT | CSVGPNGRSGADTQYF | TRBJ2-3 | TRBD2 | TRBV29-1 | 16 | once
TGCAGCGTTGAAGGGGGCCCGGGGGAGCAGTACTTC | CSVEGGPGEQYF | TRBJ2-7 | . | TRBV29-1 | 12 | .
TGCGCCAGCAGCTTAGCGGTGCAAGAGACCCAGTACTTC | CASSLAVQETQYF | TRBJ2-5 | . | TRBV5-1 | 13 | .
TGCAGCGTGGACAGCAGGGGTAATGAGCAGTTCTTC | CSVDSRGNEQFF | TRBJ2-1 | . | TRBV29-1 | 12 | once
TGTGCCAGCAGCTTGGAGGCAGGACCCTTCTATGGCTACACCTTC | CASSLEAGPFYGYTF | TRBJ1-2 | . | TRBV5-4 | 15 | .
TGTGCCAGCAGTGACCACATTAGCGGGAGTGCGTACGAGCAGTACTTC | CASSDHISGSAYEQYF | TRBJ2-7 | TRBD2 | TRBV25-1 | 16 | .
TGCAGCGGCTCATTCGGGTACGAGCAGTACTTC | CSGSFGYEQYF | TRBJ2-7 | . | TRBV29-1 | 11 | .
TGTGCCAGCCGGAGGATTAATGAGCAGTTCTTC | CASRRINEQFF | TRBJ2-1 | . | TRBV27 | 11 | .
TGTGCCACCAGCAGAGATCTTGGTGAGAACACTGAAGCTTTCTTT | CATSRDLGENTEAFF | TRBJ1-1 | . | TRBV15 | 15 | .
TGTGCCAGCAGCCCCCAGGGGGCTAGTGTCTCCTACGAGCAGTACTTC | CASSPQGASVSYEQYF | TRBJ2-7 | TRBD1 | TRBV2 | 16 | .
TGTGCCAGCAGTCCCCCGAGGCGACTAGTAGCCGTTACAGATACGCAGTATTTT | CASSPPRRLVAVTDTQYF | TRBJ2-3 | . | TRBV7-2 | 18 | once
TGTGCCTGCCAGCGGGGGCTGGGGGAGACCCAGTACTTC | CACQRGLGETQYF | TRBJ2-5 | TRBD2 | TRBV7-2 | 13 | .
TGCGCCAGCAGCCTTGACAGGGGCGGATTAAGTGGCTACACCTTC | CASSLDRGGLSGYTF | TRBJ1-2 | TRBD1 | TRBV4-1 | 15 | .
TGTGCCAGCTCACCATGGCAGGAAAAGACCGGGGAGCTGTTTTTT | CASSPWQEKTGELFF | TRBJ2-2 | . | TRBV18 | 15 | .
TGCGCCAGCAGCTTGGACAAACCCACAGATACGCAGTATTTT | CASSLDKPTDTQYF | TRBJ2-3 | . | TRBV5-1 | 14 | once
TGTGCCAGCAGCGCCCAGCCCTGGGAGACCCAGTACTTC | CASSAQPWETQYF | TRBJ2-5 | . | TRBV4-2 | 13 | .
TGTGCCAGCAGTTATCTGGCGGCAGCAAATGAAAAACTGTTTTTT | CASSYLAAANEKLFF | TRBJ1-4 | . | TRBV6-5 | 15 | .
TGTGCCAGCATCGAGTCGGGATCTGCGCAGCAGTACTTC | CASIESGSAQQYF | TRBJ2-7 | . | TRBV6-5 | 13 | .
TGTGCCAGCAGCCCCCGGACAGGCCAGGCAACTAATGAAAAACTGTTTTTT | CASSPRTGQATNEKLFF | TRBJ1-4 | TRBD1 | TRBV7-2 | 17 | once
TGTGCCAGTAGTATAACCCCAGGGAGTTCCACTGAAGCTTTCTTT | CASSITPGSSTEAFF | TRBJ1-1 | . | TRBV19 | 15 | .
TGCGCCAGCAGCCAGTACGGGACCCTGAACACTGAAGCTTTCTTT | CASSQYGTLNTEAFF | TRBJ1-1 | . | TRBV5-1 | 15 | once
TGTGCCTGGAGTCGGGGGCGGGGAGGAAACGAAAAACTGTTTTTT | CAWSRGRGGNEKLFF | TRBJ1-4 | . | TRBV30 | 15 | .
TGTGCCAGCAGCCTATCCCGGGACACCGCGAACACCGGGGAGCTGTTTTTT | CASSLSRDTANTGELFF | TRBJ2-2 | . | TRBV7-2 | 17 | .
TGTGCCAGCAGCCAAAGGGGGGCCTACAATGAGCAGTTCTTC | CASSQRGAYNEQFF | TRBJ2-1 | . | TRBV7-2 | 14 | .
TGTGCCAGCACCAAGCCGGGCAGCAACTATGGCTACACCTTC | CASTKPGSNYGYTF | TRBJ1-2 | . | TRBV27 | 14 | .
TGTGCCAGCAGTTTTACACAGGGAGGCGGCTACACCTTC | CASSFTQGGGYTF | TRBJ1-2 | . | TRBV28 | 13 | once
TGTGCCAGCAAAGGGCTAGGGGGACAGGGAATAGGCTACACCTTC | CASKGLGGQGIGYTF | TRBJ1-2 | TRBD1 | TRBV6-5 | 15 | .
TGCGCCAGCAGCCGGGACTCCCTGGGGGATACGCAGTATTTT | CASSRDSLGDTQYF | TRBJ2-3 | . | TRBV10-1 | 14 | .
TGTGCCAGCAGTTCTCAGGGAGACGAGCAGTACTTC | CASSSQGDEQYF | TRBJ2-7 | . | TRBV6-6 | 12 | .
TGTGCCAGCAGTTTTACCCGGACCGGGGAGCTGTTTTTT | CASSFTRTGELFF | TRBJ2-2 | . | TRBV28 | 13 | .
TGTGCCAGCAACTACAGGGGCGGTGGAAACACCATATATTTT | CASNYRGGGNTIYF | TRBJ1-3 | TRBD1 | TRBV13 | 14 | .
TGCGCCAGCAGCAGAACCCTTGCAGGCACCGGGGAGCTGTTTTTT | CASSRTLAGTGELFF | TRBJ2-2 | . | TRBV5-1 | 15 | .
TGCGCCAGCAGGTCCGAACCCGGGGTCGGCAATCAGCCCCAGCATTTT | CASRSEPGVGNQPQHF | TRBJ1-5 | . | TRBV5-1 | 16 | once
TGTGCCAGCAGCGACAGGGCGGGCACAGATACGCAGTATTTT | CASSDRAGTDTQYF | TRBJ2-3 | TRBD1 | TRBV6-6 | 14 | .
TGTGCCAGCAGGACCGGGACAAGAGGGGAAAAACTGTTTTTT | CASRTGTRGEKLFF | TRBJ1-4 | . | TRBV6-5 | 14 | .
TGTGCCAGCAGCCTAGAACTAGCCCGCACCGGGGAGCTGTTTTTT | CASSLELARTGELFF | TRBJ2-2 | . | TRBV9 | 15 | .
TGTGCCAGCAGGGCGTCAGGGACCTACGAGCAGTACTTC | CASRASGTYEQYF | TRBJ2-7 | . | TRBV25-1 | 13 | .
TGTGCCAGCTCACCACTGGGCAGTGAAGAGACCCAGTACTTC | CASSPLGSEETQYF | TRBJ2-5 | . | TRBV18 | 14 | once
TGTGCCAGCAGCTTGGATCCCGTAGAGACCCAGTACTTC | CASSLDPVETQYF | TRBJ2-5 | . | TRBV5-4 | 13 | .
TGCAGCGTTGTGGGGGATATGGGATCGTCGGGTGGCTACACCTTC | CSVVGDMGSSGGYTF | TRBJ1-2 | . | TRBV29-1 | 15 | .
TGTGCCAGCAGCTTAGGAGCAGGGGGGTGGAGCACTGAAGCTTTCTTT | CASSLGAGGWSTEAFF | TRBJ1-1 | TRBD1 | TRBV11-2 | 16 | .
TGTGCCAGCAGCGTAGAGGTTGGGGGGACAGATACGCAGTATTTT | CASSVEVGGTDTQYF | TRBJ2-3 | . | TRBV9 | 15 | once
TGTGCCAGCAGCCCCGGGGTATCTCAGGGGGCAAATCAGCCCCAGCATTTT | CASSPGVSQGANQPQHF | TRBJ1-5 | TRBD1 | TRBV11-2 | 17 | once
TGTGCCAGCAGCGCCGGGGGCGAAAAACTGTTTTTT | CASSAGGEKLFF | TRBJ1-4 | . | TRBV9 | 12 | .
TGTGCCAGTAGTATAGTTACCGGGGAGCTGTTTTTT | CASSIVTGELFF | TRBJ2-2 | . | TRBV19 | 12 | .
TGTGCCAGCAGCTTGGGCGCGGGAACTGAAGCTTTCTTT | CASSLGAGTEAFF | TRBJ1-1 | . | TRBV5-6 | 13 | .
TGCGCCAGCAGCCAAGTTTTTGCGGGAGACAATGAGCAGTTCTTC | CASSQVFAGDNEQFF | TRBJ2-1 | TRBD2 | TRBV4-1 | 15 | .